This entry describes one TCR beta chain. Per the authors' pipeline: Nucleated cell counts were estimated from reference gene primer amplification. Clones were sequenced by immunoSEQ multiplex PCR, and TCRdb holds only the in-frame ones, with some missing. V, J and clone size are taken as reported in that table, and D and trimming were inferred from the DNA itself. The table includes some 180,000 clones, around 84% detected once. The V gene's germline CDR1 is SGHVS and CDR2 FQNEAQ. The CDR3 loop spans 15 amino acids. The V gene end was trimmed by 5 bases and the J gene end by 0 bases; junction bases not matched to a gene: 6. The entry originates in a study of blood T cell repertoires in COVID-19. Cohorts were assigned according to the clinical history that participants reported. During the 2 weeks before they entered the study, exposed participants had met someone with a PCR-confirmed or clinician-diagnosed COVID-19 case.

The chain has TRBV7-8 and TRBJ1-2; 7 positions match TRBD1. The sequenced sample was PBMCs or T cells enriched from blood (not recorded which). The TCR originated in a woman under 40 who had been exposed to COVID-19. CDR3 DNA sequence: TGTGCCAGCAGCCTGGGGACAGCCACTAACTATGGCTACACCTTC. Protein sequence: CASSLGTATNYGYTF. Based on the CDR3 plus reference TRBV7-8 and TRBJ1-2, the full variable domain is GAGVSQSPRYKVAKRGQDVALRCDPISGHVSLFWYQQALGQGPEFLTYFQNEAQLDKSGLPSDRFFAERPEGSVSTLKIQRTQQEDSAVYLCASSLGTATNYGYTFGSGTRLTVV.